The sequence of this T cell receptor (beta chain) was determined in a study of blood T cell repertoires in COVID-19. Study at large: Samples came from the United States, Italy and Spain, spanning acute and convalescent COVID-19. Nucleic acid was either cDNA or gDNA, and it came from T cells, B-cell-depleted T cells, or PBMCs.

CDR1 and CDR2 from the germline V gene are LGHNA and YSLEER. The trim removed 0 bases at V and 15 bases at J, leaving 6 bases unmatched. The CDR3 extends over 13 amino acids. Per the original methods: Amplification from reference gene primers served as the basis for estimated nucleated cell counts. TCRdb keeps only in-frame clones here, not all; method: immunoSEQ multiplex PCR. V and J calls and clone size are as listed in that table; D and trimming were resolved from the DNA. The sample holds about 60,000 clones, about 87% seen once. V and J are TRBV4-3 and TRBJ2-1; 9 nucleotides line up with TRBD2. This TCR derives from a man aged 55 to 70 with acute or convalescent COVID-19. The specimen was peripheral blood. CDR3 sequence (DNA): TGCGCCAGCAGCCAAGATAGCGGGAGATTCCCGTTCTTC. Protein: CASSQDSGRFPFF.